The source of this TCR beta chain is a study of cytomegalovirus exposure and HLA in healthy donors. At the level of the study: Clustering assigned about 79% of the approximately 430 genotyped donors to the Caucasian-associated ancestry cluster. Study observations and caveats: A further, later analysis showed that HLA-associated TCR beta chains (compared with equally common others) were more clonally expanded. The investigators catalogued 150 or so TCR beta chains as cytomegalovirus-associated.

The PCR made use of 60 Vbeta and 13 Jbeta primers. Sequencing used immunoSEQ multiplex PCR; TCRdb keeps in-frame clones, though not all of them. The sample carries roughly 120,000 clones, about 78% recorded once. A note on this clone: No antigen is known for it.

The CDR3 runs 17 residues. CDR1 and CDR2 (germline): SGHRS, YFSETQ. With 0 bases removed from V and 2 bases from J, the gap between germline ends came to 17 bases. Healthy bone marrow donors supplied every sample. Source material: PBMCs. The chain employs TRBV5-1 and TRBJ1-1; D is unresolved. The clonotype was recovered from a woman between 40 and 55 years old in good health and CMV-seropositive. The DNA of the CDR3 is TGCGCCAGCAGCTTGGCCGCAGACCTAGGCCAAAACACTGAAGCTTTCTTT. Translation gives CASSLAADLGQNTEAFF.